A selection of T cell receptor beta chains follows, all from one sample in a study of cytomegalovirus exposure and HLA in healthy donors. The data were produced by immunoSEQ multiplex PCR, yet TCRdb's version contains in-frame clones alone and is incomplete. The sample has around 130,000 clones, around 76% seen once. The sample consisted of PBMCs. The source of these receptors is a woman between 45 and 60 years old in good health and CMV-seronegative. CDR3s include the opening cysteine and the closing phenylalanine or tryptophan. A D gene is named only where the DNA matches it firmly. Only part of the rows carry a size: once, few, many, or a class if the clone is expanded.

>NA|NA|TRBJ2-1|TRBV27
TGTGCCAGCACCGTAGGCGGAAACTCCTACAATGAGCAGTTCTTC
CASTVGGNSYNEQFF
>NA|NA|TRBJ1-3|TRBV10-3
TGTGCCATCAGTGAGTCTAGTAATGGACCCGGTCGGGGGATTCCGGCTGGAAACACCATATATTTT
CAISESSNGPGRGIPAGNTIYF
>TRBD2|NA|TRBJ2-1|TRBV9
TGTGCCAGCAGCACTACCGGGACTAGCGTAAATGAGCAGTTCTTC
CASSTTGTSVNEQFF
>TRBD1|few|TRBJ1-3|TRBV19
TGTGCCAGTGAGGGACAGGGCTACTCTGGAAACACCATATATTTT
CASEGQGYSGNTIYF
>TRBD1|NA|TRBJ2-7|TRBV19
TGTGCCAGTAGTATAAGCCGGGACAGCAATTACGAGCAGTACTTC
CASSISRDSNYEQYF
>TRBD2|NA|TRBJ2-1|TRBV2
TGTGCCAGCCTTTCTAGCGGGAGATCCAATGAGCAGTTCTTC
CASLSSGRSNEQFF
>NA|NA|TRBJ2-1|TRBV12-1
TGTGCCAGCAGCAGGGGCGGGGATGAGCAGTTCTTC
CASSRGGDEQFF
>TRBD1|NA|TRBJ1-2|TRBV4-2
TGTGCCAGCAGCTCAGTCAGGGACAGGGGATACTATGGCTACACCTTC
CASSSVRDRGYYGYTF
>TRBD2|NA|TRBJ2-1|TRBV6-6
TGTGCCAGCAGCTTAGCGGGAACGAAGTTCTTC
CASSLAGTKFF
>NA|NA|TRBJ2-2|TRBV6-6
TGTGCCAGCAGTTACTCCGCTCGGGCCGGGGAGCTGTTTTTT
CASSYSARAGELFF
>NA|NA|TRBJ2-1|TRBV18
TGTGCCAGCTCATTCAGGGTAAACGAGCAGTTCTTC
CASSFRVNEQFF
>TRBD1|NA|TRBJ1-4|TRBV5-1
TGCGCCAGCAGCTTGGGACAGGGGAATGAAAAACTGTTTTTT
CASSLGQGNEKLFF
>NA|NA|TRBJ1-4|TRBV12-5
TGTGCTAGTGGTTTGGTAAGGAACAGTCGGGAAAAACTGTTTTTT
CASGLVRNSREKLFF
>NA|NA|TRBJ2-3|TRBV5-4
TGTGCCAGCAGCTTCAGGGAATCAGATACGCAGTATTTT
CASSFRESDTQYF
>TRBD2|NA|TRBJ2-3|TRBV7-2
TGTGCCAGCAGCCTAAGCGGGAGAAGCACAGATACGCAGTATTTT
CASSLSGRSTDTQYF
>TRBD1|NA|TRBJ1-1|TRBV18
TGTGCCAGCTCCCCACTAGGGACAGGGGGAGGCACTGAAGCTTTCTTT
CASSPLGTGGGTEAFF
>NA|NA|TRBJ2-7|TRBV19
TGTGCCAGTAGCTCCCCGGGTCGTGCTCACGAGCAGTACTTC
CASSSPGRAHEQYF
>TRBD2|NA|TRBJ2-3|TRBV28
TGTGCCAGCAGTTTATCCATTAGACTAGCGGGAGTAAAAGATACGCAGTATTTT
CASSLSIRLAGVKDTQYF
>NA|NA|TRBJ2-7|TRBV5-4
TGTGCCAGCAGCTTAGTTTCCGACAGCTCATCCATCTTC
CASSLVSDSSSIF
>TRBD1|NA|TRBJ1-4|TRBV6-4
TGTGCCAGCAGTGAAGGGACAGGGAGTGAAAAACTGTTTTTT
CASSEGTGSEKLFF
>TRBD1|NA|TRBJ1-1|TRBV7-8
TGTGCCAGCAGTTCGGACAGGGGGCTCCGGGGCACTGAAGCTTTCTTT
CASSSDRGLRGTEAFF
>TRBD1|few|TRBJ2-2|TRBV13
TGTGCCAGCAGCTCAAACCGGGACAGGGGGGCCGGGGAGCTGTTTTTT
CASSSNRDRGAGELFF
>TRBD1|NA|TRBJ2-7|TRBV2
TGTGCCAGCAGCACGGACAGGCGGCCCCACGAGCAGTACTTC
CASSTDRRPHEQYF
>NA|NA|TRBJ2-1|TRBV5-6
TGTGCCAGCAGCCCCCAGGGGAGGGGGGTTGGGGATGAGCAGTTCTTC
CASSPQGRGVGDEQFF
>TRBD1|NA|TRBJ1-4|TRBV7-9
TGTGCCAGCAGCTTTTCAGGGGGCACGACTAATGAAAAACTGTTTTTT
CASSFSGGTTNEKLFF
>TRBD1|NA|TRBJ1-2|TRBV5-6
TGTGCCAGCAACAGGGGAAAACTCTCGGGCTACACCTTC
CASNRGKLSGYTF
>TRBD1|few|TRBJ1-1|TRBV19
TGTGCCAGTAGTATACTACAGGGGCGGACTGAAGCTTTCTTT
CASSILQGRTEAFF
>NA|NA|TRBJ2-3|TRBV7-2
TGTGCCAGCAGCTTGTTAGGGACTAGCACAGATACGCAGTATTTT
CASSLLGTSTDTQYF
>NA|NA|TRBJ2-7|TRBV11-2
TGTGCCAGCAGCAGAGACAGAGATCCCTACGAGCAGTACTTC
CASSRDRDPYEQYF
>TRBD1|NA|TRBJ1-1|TRBV28
TGTGCCAGCAGTTCCCCGGGACAGGGGAATTTGAACACTGAAGCTTTCTTT
CASSSPGQGNLNTEAFF
>NA|NA|TRBJ1-1|TRBV7-3
TGTGCCAGCAGCTTACAGGGGCGGAGCACTGAAGCTTTCTTT
CASSLQGRSTEAFF
>TRBD2|once|TRBJ2-2|TRBV7-3
TGTGCCAGCAGCTTAGCGGGAGGGAGCACCGGGGAGCTGTTTTTT
CASSLAGGSTGELFF
>NA|NA|TRBJ1-2|TRBV5-1
TGCGCCAGCAGCTTCGGGGGGGCAGGGGGCTACACCTTC
CASSFGGAGGYTF
>TRBD2|NA|TRBJ2-1|TRBV7-9
TGTGCCAGCAGAAGTGGGAGGGATGACCTCTACAATGAGCAGTTCTTC
CASRSGRDDLYNEQFF
>NA|NA|TRBJ2-7|TRBV13
TGTGCCAGCAGCTTAGACCGGTCCTCCGAGCAGTACTTC
CASSLDRSSEQYF